This T cell receptor beta chain was sequenced during a study of beta chain features in type 1 diabetes. Study-level background: Cell yields, gender and age were comparable in patients and healthy donors. The examined sorted cells totaled approximately 100 million across samples. Study outcomes and limitations: High TCR expression in some cells could lead to their over-representation in cDNA sequencing. TCRB CDR3s from Type 1 diabetes patients were moderately but significantly shorter in all four CD4+ subsets.

Germline lookup yields CDR1 SGDLS and CDR2 YYNGEE. This CDR3 comprises 13 residues. V was shortened by 0 bases and J by 6 bases, with 10 bases between the two germline ends. Reverse transcribing all isolated RNA meant expressed TCRB transcripts were sequenced. The table came from immunoSEQ multiplex PCR; TCRdb's copy has only in-frame clones and leaves some out. Seen here are 400,000 to 450,000 clones, more than 11% observed once, and the top ten hold under 0.04%. A remark on this clone: Its antigen is as yet unknown.

This chain uses TRBV9 with TRBJ2-7; the D gene is possibly TRBD2 (6 bases). The clonotype originates from a man aged 25-45 years in good health. Sequenced: naive CD4+ T cells from blood. CDR3 region: CASSVGRGGEQYF. DNA for the CDR3: TGTGCCAGCAGCGTAGGGAGGGGAGGCGAGCAGTACTTC.